Many counts were recorded for the clone carrying this TCR beta chain. The CDR3 sequence is 15 residues long. V gave up 4 bases and J gave up 2 bases, with 14 bases separating them. The data are from a study of T cells after yellow fever vaccination. TCRdb re-derived calls from the 5' RACE reads in MiXCR, one entry per CDR3 protein. The sample holds a few hundred thousand distinct CDR3 sequences, around 5.3% seen once. This sample comprised CD4+ T cells sorted from PBMCs, obtained on the day of the yellow fever booster vaccination. The receptor was derived from a man younger than 30 who received the YFV17D yellow fever vaccine. The J gene is TRBJ1-2, the V gene TRBV12-3 or TRBV12-4, with no clear D. The CDR3 nucleotides are TGTGCCAGCAGTTCCTCGGGAGGTATAAACTATGGCTACACCTTC. Residues: CASSSSGGINYGYTF.